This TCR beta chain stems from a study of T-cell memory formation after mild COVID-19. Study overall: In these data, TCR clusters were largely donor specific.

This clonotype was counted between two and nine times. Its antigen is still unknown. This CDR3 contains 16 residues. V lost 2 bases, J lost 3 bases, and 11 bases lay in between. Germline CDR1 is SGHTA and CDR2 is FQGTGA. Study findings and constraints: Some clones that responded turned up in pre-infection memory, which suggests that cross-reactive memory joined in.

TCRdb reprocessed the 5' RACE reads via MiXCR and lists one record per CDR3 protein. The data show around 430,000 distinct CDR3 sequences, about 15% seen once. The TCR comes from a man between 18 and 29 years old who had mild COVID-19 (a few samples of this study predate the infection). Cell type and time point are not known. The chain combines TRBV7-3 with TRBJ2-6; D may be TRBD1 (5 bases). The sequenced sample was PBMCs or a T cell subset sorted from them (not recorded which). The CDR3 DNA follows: TGTGCCAGCAGCTTAGGGGCAGGGCATGGGGCCAACGTCCTGACTTTC. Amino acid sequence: CASSLGAGHGANVLTF.